The 27 T cell receptor beta chains in this list originate from one sample, sequenced in a study of shared clonotypes between healthy human individuals. TCRdb's copy holds only in-frame clones and misses some; the assay was immunoSEQ multiplex PCR. The sample shows millions of clones, about 92% of them seen only once. Sequencing used naive CD4+ T cells from PBMCs. Sample subset: CD45RA+ positively selected. The receptor set was obtained from a man aged 18-30 years in good health. Some clones in this sample may be carry-over from other donors' samples.

The chain links TRBV6-5 to TRBJ2-1, with 7 bases identical to TRBD1. Germline values: CDR1 MNHEY, CDR2 SVGAGI. This CDR3 has 15 amino acids. Germline trimming cut 0 bases from V and 3 bases from J; bases unmatched to any gene: 2. The CDR3 loop is CASSYSGGNYNEQFF. As DNA, the CDR3 is TGTGCCAGCAGTTACTCAGGGGGCAACTACAATGAGCAGTTCTTC.

Regarding this clone: Other DNA sequences in this specimen translate into the identical CDR3. The chain is built from TRBV7-9 and TRBJ2-1; no reliable D call. Germline CDR1 is SEHNR and CDR2 is FQNEAQ (reference sequence). Trimming pared 5 bases from V and 7 bases from J, leaving 9 bases between. The CDR3 is 12 residues long. CDR3 region: CASSPHGNEQFF. In DNA, the CDR3 is TGTGCCAGCAGCCCTCACGGGAATGAGCAGTTCTTC.

CDR3 sequence: CASSRPGRGSSGTGELFF. The CDR3 nucleotides read TGTGCCAGCAGCCGTCCCGGTCGGGGTAGCTCAGGCACCGGGGAGCTGTTTTTT. The rearrangement uses TRBV4-2 and TRBJ2-2; tentative D call: TRBD2 (5 bases). V was pared by 4 bases and J by 4 bases, with 22 bases between. Looked up from germline, CDR1 is LGHNA and CDR2 is YNFKEQ. The CDR3 has 18 amino acids.

The chain is built from TRBV28 and TRBJ1-3; D may be TRBD1 (5 bases). V dropped 3 bases and J dropped 7 bases, with 16 bases sitting between them. Germline V CDR1 and CDR2: MDHEN, SYDVKM. The CDR3 consists of 15 residues. CDR3 DNA: TGTGCCAGCAGTTTCCCGGGACGCGCGGTGAACACCATATATTTT. Translation: CASSFPGRAVNTIYF.

Only one count was recorded for this clone. This rearrangement joins TRBV9 to TRBJ2-5; maybe TRBD2 (8 bases). This CDR3 spans 15 amino acids. The V end lost 4 bases, the J end lost 6 bases, and 19 bases lay between the germline ends. The V gene's germline CDR1 is SGDLS and CDR2 YYNGEE. The CDR3 is CASSPGLGDSKTQYF. The CDR3 bases are TGTGCCAGCAGCCCGGGACTAGGGGACAGCAAGACCCAGTACTTC.

The chain links TRBV29-1 to TRBJ2-7; tentative D call: TRBD2 (6 bases). Trimming took off 4 bases at V and 7 bases at J, with 14 bases between the two ends. CDR3 length equals 12 residues. Germline CDR1 and CDR2: SQVTM and ANQGSEA. Written as DNA, the CDR3 is TGCAGCGTTGGTTCGGGGGTCGGGGAGCAGTACTTC. The encoded protein is CSVGSGVGEQYF.

This clone was found a few times. V gene TRBV20-1 combines with J gene TRBJ1-1; D is undetermined. V lost 0 bases to trimming and J lost 7 bases, with 6 bases between them. Germline CDR1 is DFQATT and CDR2 is SNEGSKA (reference sequence). The CDR3 is 11 residues long. This CDR3 reads CSARDSYEAFF. The CDR3 DNA reads TGCAGTGCTAGAGACTCGTATGAAGCTTTCTTT.

This clone was recorded only once. The J gene is TRBJ1-1, the V gene TRBV7-2; D call uncertain. The CDR3 spans 13 residues. With 5 bases removed from V and 4 bases from J, the gap between germline ends came to 11 bases. Germline V gene sequence: CDR1 SGHTA, CDR2 FQGNSA. The DNA of the CDR3 is TGTGCCAGCAGCGCTGAGGTACGCACTGAAGCTTTCTTT. It translates to CASSAEVRTEAFF.

This clone was seen only once. The rearrangement links TRBV9 to TRBJ2-7; D might be TRBD2 (5 bases). CDR3 length: 16 residues. V gave up 0 bases and J gave up 4 bases, with 17 bases separating them. Germline-derived CDR1 and CDR2 are SGDLS and YYNGEE. The CDR3, as DNA: TGTGCCAGCAGCGTAGCCAGCCGGTCGGGGATTTACGAGCAGTACTTC. Translated, it gives CASSVASRSGIYEQYF.

The chain recombines TRBV7-2 with TRBJ1-2, with 7 nucleotides matching TRBD1. The V gene end was trimmed by 5 bases and the J gene end by 7 bases; junction bases not matched to a gene: 4. Germline values: CDR1 SGHTA, CDR2 FQGNSA. The CDR3 loop spans 12 amino acids. The CDR3 sequence is CASSLTGAGYTF. CDR3 nucleotides: TGTGCCAGCAGCCTCACAGGGGCTGGCTACACCTTC.

J is TRBJ2-7 and V is TRBV7-9; tentative D call: TRBD1 (6 bases). Germline values: CDR1 SEHNR, CDR2 FQNEAQ (reference sequence). The ends were cut back, 5 bases at V and 6 bases at J, with 23 bases in the middle. There are 16 residues in the CDR3. This chain's CDR3 is CASSLLPGSGEVEQYF. The CDR3 DNA reads TGTGCCAGCAGCCTACTGCCCGGATCAGGGGAAGTCGAGCAGTACTTC.

With respect to this clone: The same CDR3 is also encoded by other DNA sequences in this sample. This chain uses TRBV2 with TRBJ2-6, with no clear D. Between the trimmed V and J ends, which lost 6 bases and 4 bases, there was a span of 10 bases. CDR3 length: 14 amino acids. Germline assignment: CDR1 SNHLY and CDR2 FYNNEI. CDR3 bases: TGTGCCAGCAGCGACCGGTCCGGGGCCAACGTCCTGACTTTC. Protein product: CASSDRSGANVLTF.

J is TRBJ2-1 and V is TRBV18; D is ambiguous. Trimming cost V 0 bases and J 6 bases, with 9 bases left between them. Germline V gene data show CDR1 as KGHSH and CDR2 as LQKENI. The CDR3 contains 14 residues. CDR3 residues: CASSPPEGSNEQFF. CDR3 sequence (DNA): TGTGCCAGCTCACCACCAGAAGGGTCCAATGAGCAGTTCTTC.

The chain is built from TRBV2 and TRBJ2-7; 10 bases align to TRBD1. After removal of 4 bases from V and 4 bases from J, the junction contained 4 bases not matched to a gene. This CDR3 is built from 14 residues. CDR1 and CDR2 from the germline V gene are SNHLY and FYNNEI. In nucleotides, the CDR3 is TGTGCCAGCAGTGCCCCGGACAGGGGGTACGAGCAGTACTTC. It yields the protein CASSAPDRGYEQYF.

The chain combines TRBV5-1 with TRBJ2-3; D is ambiguous. Trimming cost V 4 bases and J 0 bases, with 12 bases left between them. The CDR3 consists of 15 residues. Germline CDR1 and CDR2: SGHRS and YFSETQ. The CDR3 coding sequence is TGCGCCAGCAGCCCCGGTCTAGATAGCACAGATACGCAGTATTTT. Amino acids: CASSPGLDSTDTQYF.

The chain employs TRBV6-6 and TRBJ2-7; D unclear. Germline V lookup: CDR1 MNHNY, CDR2 SVGAGI (reference sequence). V dropped 0 bases and J dropped 1 base, with 13 bases sitting between them. The CDR3 covers 16 residues. The CDR3 sequence: CASSYSDRVRSYEQYF. CDR3 nucleotide sequence: TGTGCCAGCAGTTACTCCGACCGAGTACGATCCTACGAGCAGTACTTC.

The rearrangement links TRBV5-1 to TRBJ2-7, with D possibly matching TRBD1 (6 bases). The CDR3 covers 15 residues. The V gene lost 0 bases and the J gene lost 1 base, with 11 bases spanning the gap. Per germline, CDR1 SGHRS and CDR2 YFSETQ. CDR3 nucleotide sequence: TGCGCCAGCAGCTTGGTGGCAGGGGCATCCTACGAGCAGTACTTC. It translates to CASSLVAGASYEQYF.

This clone was recorded once. The chain couples TRBV30 to TRBJ1-5, with TRBD1 as a possible D gene (5 bases). This CDR3 is 13 amino acids long. The V end was cut by 1 base, the J end by 3 bases, with 7 bases between. Germline CDR1 reads GTSNPN; CDR2 reads SVGIG (reference sequence). CDR3 nucleotide sequence: TGTGCCTGGAGTGGACAGCTCAATCAGCCCCAGCATTTT. It is translated as CAWSGQLNQPQHF.

The chain has TRBV5-1 and TRBJ2-1; 10 bases fit TRBD2. V trimming: 4 bases; J trimming: 7 bases; junction bases outside the gene matches: 8. CDR1 and CDR2 (germline): SGHRS, YFSETQ. The CDR3 runs 15 residues. The CDR3 coding sequence is TGCGCCAGCAGCGCCCTAGCGGGAGCGCGGAATGAGCAGTTCTTC. It yields the protein CASSALAGARNEQFF.

V and J are TRBV11-3 and TRBJ2-7, with TRBD1 identical over 10 bases. With 5 bases clipped from V and 1 base from J, the junction kept 5 bases outside the gene matches. The length of the CDR3 is 15 residues. Germline-derived CDR1 and CDR2 are SGHNT and YENEEA. The CDR3 DNA reads TGTGCCAGCAGCCGAGGGGGACAGGGGTCCTACGAGCAGTACTTC. Translation gives CASSRGGQGSYEQYF.

The DNA of the CDR3 is TGCGCCAGCAGCACTTTCGGACTAGCGAAAGAGACCCAGTACTTC. This encodes CASSTFGLAKETQYF. The J gene is TRBJ2-5, the V gene TRBV4-1, with 9 bases matching TRBD2. Per germline, CDR1 MGHRA and CDR2 YSYEKL. V gave up 5 bases and J gave up 3 bases; unmatched junction bases: 7. This CDR3 is built from 15 residues.

V is TRBV4-1 and J is TRBJ1-4; D gene uncertain. The length of the CDR3 is 15 residues. The V end was cut by 4 bases, the J end by 8 bases, with 17 bases between. From germline, CDR1 is MGHRA and CDR2 YSYEKL. The CDR3 DNA sequence: TGCGCCAGCAGCCCGCCGGGCCTACCCTTCGAAAAACTGTTTTTT. Amino acid sequence: CASSPPGLPFEKLFF.

The chain couples TRBV6-5 to TRBJ2-7; 8 nucleotides line up with TRBD1. J was trimmed by 6 bases and V by 7 bases; bases with no gene match: 5. CDR1 is MNHEY and CDR2 is SVGAGI in the germline V gene. The CDR3 runs 12 residues. The CDR3 spells CASTGGFGEQYF. The DNA for the CDR3 is TGTGCCAGCACAGGGGGCTTTGGCGAGCAGTACTTC.

The genes are TRBV5-1 and TRBJ2-3; TRBD2 agrees at 10 bases. From germline, CDR1 is SGHRS and CDR2 YFSETQ. This CDR3 is 14 amino acids long. V dropped 7 bases and J dropped 5; count of bases not matched to a gene: 7. In DNA, the CDR3 is TGCGCCAGCTCAGAGCGGGAGGGCCGAGATACGCAGTATTTT. It specifies CASSEREGRDTQYF.

The V and J genes are TRBV21-1 and TRBJ2-3; the table assigns TRBD1, which was not confirmed against the DNA. TRBV21-1 counts as a pseudogene. The CDR3 has 17 residues. Here the CDR3 reads CASAPSPSGQGTDTQYF. CDR3 bases: TGTGCCAGCGCCCCCTCACCCTCGGGACAGGGCACAGATACGCAGTATTTT.

The V call is TRBV7-6, the J call TRBJ1-3; no reliable D call. V was pared by 5 bases and J by 0 bases, with 11 bases between. The CDR3 runs to 15 residues. The germline CDR1 and CDR2 sequences are SGHVS and FNYEAQ. CDR3 bases: TGTGCCAGCAGCCGTGCTGGACCCTCTGGAAACACCATATATTTT. Translating gives CASSRAGPSGNTIYF.

This clone showed up just once. J is TRBJ2-1 and V is TRBV7-3, with 9 bases fitting TRBD2. Unmatched junction bases numbered 11, after V lost 4 bases and J lost 4 bases. From germline, CDR1 is SGHTA and CDR2 FQGTGA. The CDR3 runs 17 residues. The CDR3 DNA reads TGTGCCAGCAGCTGGTCAACGAGCGGGGGGCAATACAATGAGCAGTTCTTC. Amino acid sequence: CASSWSTSGGQYNEQFF.